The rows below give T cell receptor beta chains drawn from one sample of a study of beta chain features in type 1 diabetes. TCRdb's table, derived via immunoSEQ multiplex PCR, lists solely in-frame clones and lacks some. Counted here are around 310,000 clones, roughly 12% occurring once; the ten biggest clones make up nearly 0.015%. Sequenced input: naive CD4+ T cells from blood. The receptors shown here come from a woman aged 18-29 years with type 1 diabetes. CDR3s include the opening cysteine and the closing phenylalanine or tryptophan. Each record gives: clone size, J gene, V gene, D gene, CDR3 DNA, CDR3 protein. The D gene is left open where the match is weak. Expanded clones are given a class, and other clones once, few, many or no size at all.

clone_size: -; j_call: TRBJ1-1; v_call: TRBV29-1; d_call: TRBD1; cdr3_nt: TGCAGCGTGCTAAGACAGGGGGCATCTGAAGCTTTCTTT; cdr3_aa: CSVLRQGASEAFF
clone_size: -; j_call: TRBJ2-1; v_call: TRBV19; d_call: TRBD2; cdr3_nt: TGTGCCAGTAGACTAGCGGGACCCTGGGATGAGCAGTTCTTC; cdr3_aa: CASRLAGPWDEQFF
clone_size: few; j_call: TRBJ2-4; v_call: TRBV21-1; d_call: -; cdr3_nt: TGTGCCAGCAGTCGGGGACTAGTCATTCAGTACTTC; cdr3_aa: CASSRGLVIQYF
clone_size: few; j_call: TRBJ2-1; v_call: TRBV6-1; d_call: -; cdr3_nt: TGTGCCAGCAGTGAGGCCCTCCTAGTAGGTTGGTACAATGAGCAGTTCTTC; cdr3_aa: CASSEALLVGWYNEQFF
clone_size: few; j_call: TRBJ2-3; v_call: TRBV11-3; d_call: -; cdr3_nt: TGTGCCAGCAGCTTAGTTGGACTGGCGTCAGATACGCAGTATTTT; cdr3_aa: CASSLVGLASDTQYF
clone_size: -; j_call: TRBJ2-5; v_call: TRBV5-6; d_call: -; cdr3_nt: TGTGCCAGCAGCTTGGTTCAACGGCAAGAGACCCAGTACTTC; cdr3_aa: CASSLVQRQETQYF
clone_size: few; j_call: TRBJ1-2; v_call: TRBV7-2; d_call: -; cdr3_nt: TGTGCCAGCAGCTTAGGTGGAGGGATAGGAGGCTACACCTTC; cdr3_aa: CASSLGGGIGGYTF
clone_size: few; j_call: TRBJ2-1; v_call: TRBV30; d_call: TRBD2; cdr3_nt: TGTGCTGGGACTAGCCGCAATGAGCAGTTCTTC; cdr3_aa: CAGTSRNEQFF
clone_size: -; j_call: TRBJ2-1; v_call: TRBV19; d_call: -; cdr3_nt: TGTGCCAGTAGTATGTCGAGATTCAGGCACAATGAGCAGTTCTTC; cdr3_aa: CASSMSRFRHNEQFF
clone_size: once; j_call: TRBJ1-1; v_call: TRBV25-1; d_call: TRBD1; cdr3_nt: TGTGCCAGCAGGGGACAGGGGAACACTGAAGCTTTCTTT; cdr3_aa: CASRGQGNTEAFF
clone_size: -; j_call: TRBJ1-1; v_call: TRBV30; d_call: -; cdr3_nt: TGTGCCTGGAGCACTACACCTGAAGCTTTCTTT; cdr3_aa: CAWSTTPEAFF
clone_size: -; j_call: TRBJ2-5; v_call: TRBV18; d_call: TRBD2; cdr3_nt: TGTGCCAGCTCACCACAATCTAGCGGACAAGAGACCCAGTACTTC; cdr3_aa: CASSPQSSGQETQYF
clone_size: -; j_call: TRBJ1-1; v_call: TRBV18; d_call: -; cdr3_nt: TGTGCCAGCTCACTTTCGACCGGGGAACCAGAAGCTTTCTTT; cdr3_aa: CASSLSTGEPEAFF